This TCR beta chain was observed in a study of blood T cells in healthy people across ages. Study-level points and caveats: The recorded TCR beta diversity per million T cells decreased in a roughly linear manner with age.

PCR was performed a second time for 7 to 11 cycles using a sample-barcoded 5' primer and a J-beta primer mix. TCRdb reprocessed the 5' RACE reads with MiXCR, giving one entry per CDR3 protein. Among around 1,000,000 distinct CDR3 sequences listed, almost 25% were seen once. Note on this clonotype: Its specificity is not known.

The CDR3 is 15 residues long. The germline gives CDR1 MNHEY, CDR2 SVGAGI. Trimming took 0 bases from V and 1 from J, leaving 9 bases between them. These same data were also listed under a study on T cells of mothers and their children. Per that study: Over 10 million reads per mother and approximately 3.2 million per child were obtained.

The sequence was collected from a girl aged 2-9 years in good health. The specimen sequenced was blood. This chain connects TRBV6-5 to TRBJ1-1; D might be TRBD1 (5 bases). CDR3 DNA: TGTGCCAGCAGTTACTCGAATAGGGGGAACACTGAAGCTTTCTTT. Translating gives CASSYSNRGNTEAFF.